This TCR beta chain was recovered during a study of PD-1 blockade in classical Hodgkin lymphoma. General study points: TCR diversity rose significantly by C4D1 in CD4+ but not CD8+ cells.

Sequenced by immunoSEQ multiplex PCR; TCRdb stores in-frame clones only, minus some. The table includes approximately 89,000 clones, over 80% detected once. After autologous stem cell transplantation all patients relapsed, and prior brentuximab vedotin exposure differed between cohorts. Note on this clone: Its specificity is unknown. This specimen includes other DNA sequences encoding the same CDR3.

The TCR sequence derives from a human donor with classical Hodgkin lymphoma. The starting material was peripheral blood mononuclear cells (PBMCs), obtained at baseline.

The CDR3 nucleotides are TGTGCCAGCAGTCGAGACAGTTACAATGAGCAGTTCTTC. This gives the protein CASSRDSYNEQFF. The V and J genes are TRBV6-6 and TRBJ2-1, with D tentatively TRBD1 (5 bases). Trimming pared 5 bases from V and 4 bases from J, leaving 9 bases between. This CDR3 is built from 13 residues. CDR1 and CDR2 (germline): MNHNY, SVGAGI (reference sequence).